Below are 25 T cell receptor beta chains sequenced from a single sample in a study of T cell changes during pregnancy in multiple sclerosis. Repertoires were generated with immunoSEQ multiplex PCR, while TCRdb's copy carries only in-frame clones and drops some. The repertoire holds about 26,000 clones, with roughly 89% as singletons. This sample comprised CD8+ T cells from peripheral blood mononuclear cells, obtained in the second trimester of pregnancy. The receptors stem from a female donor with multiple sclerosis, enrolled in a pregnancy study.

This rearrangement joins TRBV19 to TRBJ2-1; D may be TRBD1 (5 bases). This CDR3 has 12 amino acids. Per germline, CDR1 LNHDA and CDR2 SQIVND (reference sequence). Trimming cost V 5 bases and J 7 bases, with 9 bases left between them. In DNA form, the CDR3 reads TGTGCCAGTAGTTTCAGGGTGAATGAGCAGTTCTTC. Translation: CASSFRVNEQFF.

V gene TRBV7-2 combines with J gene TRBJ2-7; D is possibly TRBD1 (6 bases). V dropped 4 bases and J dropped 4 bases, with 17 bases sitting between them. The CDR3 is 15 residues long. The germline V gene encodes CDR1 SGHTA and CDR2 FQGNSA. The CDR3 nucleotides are TGTGCCAGCAGCTCCGGACAGTCCCGGACTTACGAGCAGTACTTC. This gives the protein CASSSGQSRTYEQYF.

The CDR3 DNA is TGTGCCAGCAGCTTAGTCGTGCCTATCCCCGCCAACAATGAGCAGTTCTTC. It encodes CASSLVVPIPANNEQFF. The gene calls are TRBV11-2 and TRBJ2-1; D call uncertain. The germline CDR1 and CDR2 sequences are SGHAT and FQNNGV. This CDR3 region has 17 residues. The ends were cut back, 1 base at V and 5 bases at J, with 18 bases in the middle.

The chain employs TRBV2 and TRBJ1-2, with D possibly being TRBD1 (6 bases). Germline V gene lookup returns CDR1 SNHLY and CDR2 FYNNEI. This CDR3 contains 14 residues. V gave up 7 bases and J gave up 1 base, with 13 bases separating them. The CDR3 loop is CASTSGTRNYGYTF. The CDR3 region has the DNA TGTGCCAGCACCTCCGGGACACGTAACTATGGCTACACCTTC.

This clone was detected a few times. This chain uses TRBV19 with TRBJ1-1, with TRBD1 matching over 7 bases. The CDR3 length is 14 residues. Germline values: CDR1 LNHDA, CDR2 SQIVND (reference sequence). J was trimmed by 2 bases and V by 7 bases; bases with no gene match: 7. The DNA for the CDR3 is TGTGCCAGTATACTACAGGGGTCTAACACTGAAGCTTTCTTT. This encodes CASILQGSNTEAFF.

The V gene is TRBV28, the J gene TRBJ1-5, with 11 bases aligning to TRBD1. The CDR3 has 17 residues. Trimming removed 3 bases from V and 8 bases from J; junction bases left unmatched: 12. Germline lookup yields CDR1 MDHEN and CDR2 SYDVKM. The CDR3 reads CASSFFLFGQGAKPQHF. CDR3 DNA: TGTGCCAGCAGTTTCTTTCTTTTTGGACAGGGGGCGAAGCCCCAGCATTTT.

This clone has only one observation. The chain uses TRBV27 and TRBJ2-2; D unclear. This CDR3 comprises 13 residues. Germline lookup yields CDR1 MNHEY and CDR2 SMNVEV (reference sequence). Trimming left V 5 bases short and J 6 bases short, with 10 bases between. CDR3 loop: CASSLRWAGELFF. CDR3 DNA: TGTGCCAGCAGTCTCAGGTGGGCCGGGGAGCTGTTTTTT.

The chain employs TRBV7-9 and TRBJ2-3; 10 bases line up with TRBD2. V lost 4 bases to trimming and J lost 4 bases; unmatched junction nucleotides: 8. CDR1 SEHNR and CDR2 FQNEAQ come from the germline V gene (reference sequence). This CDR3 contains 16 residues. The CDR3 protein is CASSSLAGVVADTQYF. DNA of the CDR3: TGTGCCAGCAGCTCCCTAGCGGGAGTCGTAGCAGATACGCAGTATTTT. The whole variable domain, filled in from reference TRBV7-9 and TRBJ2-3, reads DTGVSQNPRHKITKRGQNVTFRCDPISEHNRLYWYRQTLGQGPEFLTYFQNEAQLEKSRLLSDRFSAERPKGSFSTLEIQRTEQGDSAMYLCASSSLAGVVADTQYFGPGTRLTVL.

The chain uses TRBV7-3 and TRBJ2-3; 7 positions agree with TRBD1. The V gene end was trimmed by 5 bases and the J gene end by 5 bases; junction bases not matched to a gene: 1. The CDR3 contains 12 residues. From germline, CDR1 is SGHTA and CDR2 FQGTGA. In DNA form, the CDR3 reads TGTGCCAGCAGCCAGGGGGAAGATACGCAGTATTTT. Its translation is CASSQGEDTQYF.

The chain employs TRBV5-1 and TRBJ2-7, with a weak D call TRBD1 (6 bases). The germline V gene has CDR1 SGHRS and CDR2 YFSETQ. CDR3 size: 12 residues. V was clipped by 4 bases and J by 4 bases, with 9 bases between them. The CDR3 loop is CASSPQGYEQYF. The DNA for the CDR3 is TGCGCCAGCAGCCCACAGGGTTACGAGCAGTACTTC.

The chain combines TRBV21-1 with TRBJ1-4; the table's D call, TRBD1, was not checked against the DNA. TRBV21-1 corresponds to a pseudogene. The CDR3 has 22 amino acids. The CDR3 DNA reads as TGTGCCAGCAGCAAAAACGGGACAGGGGCCCAGGAGGACAAAGACACTAATGAAAAACTGTTTTTT. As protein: CASSKNGTGAQEDKDTNEKLFF.

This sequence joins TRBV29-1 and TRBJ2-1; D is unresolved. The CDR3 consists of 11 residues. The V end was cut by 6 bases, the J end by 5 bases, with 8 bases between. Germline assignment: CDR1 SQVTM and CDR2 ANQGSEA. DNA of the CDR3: TGCAGCGTGACTCAAGACAATGAGCAGTTCTTC. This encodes CSVTQDNEQFF.

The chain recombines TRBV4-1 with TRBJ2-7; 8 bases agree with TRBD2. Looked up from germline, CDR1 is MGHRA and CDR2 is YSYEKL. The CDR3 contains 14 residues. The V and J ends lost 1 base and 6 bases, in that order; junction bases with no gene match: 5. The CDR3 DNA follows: TGCGCCAGCAGCCAAGCCGGGAGGGCCGCCGAGCAGTACTTC. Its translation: CASSQAGRAAEQYF.

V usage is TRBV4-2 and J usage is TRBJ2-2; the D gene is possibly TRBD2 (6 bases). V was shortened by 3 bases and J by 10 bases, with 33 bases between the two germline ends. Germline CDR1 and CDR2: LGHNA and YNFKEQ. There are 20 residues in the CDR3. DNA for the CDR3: TGTGCCAGCAGCCACAGTCTGGGATCTGTGGGACTTCGCGGGCGCGAGGAGCTGTTTTTT. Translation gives CASSHSLGSVGLRGREELFF.

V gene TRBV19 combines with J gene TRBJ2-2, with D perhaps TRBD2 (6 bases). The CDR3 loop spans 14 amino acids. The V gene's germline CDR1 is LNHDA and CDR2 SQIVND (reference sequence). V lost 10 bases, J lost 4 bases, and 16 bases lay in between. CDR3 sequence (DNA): TGTGCCACCCAAACGACTAGTAGCACCGGGGAGCTGTTTTTT. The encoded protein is CATQTTSSTGELFF.

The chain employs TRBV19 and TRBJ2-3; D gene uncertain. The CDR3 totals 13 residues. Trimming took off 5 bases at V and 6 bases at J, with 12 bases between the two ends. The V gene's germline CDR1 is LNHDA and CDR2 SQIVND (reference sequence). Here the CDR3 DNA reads TGTGCCAGTAGTCTCACCCCGGGTGATACGCAGTATTTT. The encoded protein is CASSLTPGDTQYF.

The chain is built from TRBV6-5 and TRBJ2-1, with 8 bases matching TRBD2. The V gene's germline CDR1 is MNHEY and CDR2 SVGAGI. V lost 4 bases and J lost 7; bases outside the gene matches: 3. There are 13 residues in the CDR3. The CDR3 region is CASSFVAGNEQFF. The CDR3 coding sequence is TGTGCCAGCAGTTTCGTAGCGGGGAATGAGCAGTTCTTC.

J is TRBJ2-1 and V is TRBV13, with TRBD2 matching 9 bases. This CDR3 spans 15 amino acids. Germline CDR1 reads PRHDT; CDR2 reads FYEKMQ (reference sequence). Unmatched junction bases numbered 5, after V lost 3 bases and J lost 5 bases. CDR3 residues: CASSLGGRADNEQFF. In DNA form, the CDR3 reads TGTGCCAGCAGCTTGGGCGGGAGGGCCGACAATGAGCAGTTCTTC.

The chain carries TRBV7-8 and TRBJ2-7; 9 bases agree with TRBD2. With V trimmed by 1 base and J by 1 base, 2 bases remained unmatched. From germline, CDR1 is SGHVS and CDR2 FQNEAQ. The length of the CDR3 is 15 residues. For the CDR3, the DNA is TGTGCCAGCAGCTTAGTGCTAGCGGGATCCTACGAGCAGTACTTC. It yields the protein CASSLVLAGSYEQYF.

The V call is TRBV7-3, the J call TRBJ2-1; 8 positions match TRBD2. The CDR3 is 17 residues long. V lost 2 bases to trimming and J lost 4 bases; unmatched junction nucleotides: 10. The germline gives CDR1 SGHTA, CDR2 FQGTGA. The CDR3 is CASSLAGGQSKYNEQFF. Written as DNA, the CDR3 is TGTGCCAGCAGCTTAGCGGGAGGACAGAGCAAATACAATGAGCAGTTCTTC.

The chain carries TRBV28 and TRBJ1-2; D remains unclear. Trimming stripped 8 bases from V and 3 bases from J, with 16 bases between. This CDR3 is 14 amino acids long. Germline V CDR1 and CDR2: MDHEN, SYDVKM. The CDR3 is CASEGRLEDYGYTF. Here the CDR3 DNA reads TGTGCCAGCGAGGGTCGTCTAGAGGACTATGGCTACACCTTC.

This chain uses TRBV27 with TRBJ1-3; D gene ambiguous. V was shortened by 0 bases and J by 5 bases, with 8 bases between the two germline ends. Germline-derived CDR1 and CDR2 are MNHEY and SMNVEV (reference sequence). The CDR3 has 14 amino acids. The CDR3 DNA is TGTGCCAGCAGTTTATCGGCGGCGAGAAACACCATATATTTT. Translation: CASSLSAARNTIYF.

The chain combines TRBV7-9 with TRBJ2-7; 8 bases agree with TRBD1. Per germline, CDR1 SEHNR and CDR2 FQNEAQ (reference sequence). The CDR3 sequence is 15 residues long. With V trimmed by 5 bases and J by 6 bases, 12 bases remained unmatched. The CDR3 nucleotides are TGTGCCAGCAGCCCAGTGGGGGGACAGGAGGGCGAGCAGTACTTC. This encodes CASSPVGGQEGEQYF.

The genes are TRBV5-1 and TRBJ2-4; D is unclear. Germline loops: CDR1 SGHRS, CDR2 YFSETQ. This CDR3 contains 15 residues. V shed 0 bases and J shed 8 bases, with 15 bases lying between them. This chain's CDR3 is CASSLDWRLMDIQYF. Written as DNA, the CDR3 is TGCGCCAGCAGCTTGGATTGGCGGCTCATGGACATTCAGTACTTC.

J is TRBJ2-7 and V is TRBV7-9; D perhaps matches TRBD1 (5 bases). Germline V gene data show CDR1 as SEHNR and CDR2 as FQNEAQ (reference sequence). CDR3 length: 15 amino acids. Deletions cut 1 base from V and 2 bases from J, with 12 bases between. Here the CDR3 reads CASSLVSRVAYEQYF. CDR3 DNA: TGTGCCAGCAGCTTAGTTTCCAGGGTGGCCTACGAGCAGTACTTC.